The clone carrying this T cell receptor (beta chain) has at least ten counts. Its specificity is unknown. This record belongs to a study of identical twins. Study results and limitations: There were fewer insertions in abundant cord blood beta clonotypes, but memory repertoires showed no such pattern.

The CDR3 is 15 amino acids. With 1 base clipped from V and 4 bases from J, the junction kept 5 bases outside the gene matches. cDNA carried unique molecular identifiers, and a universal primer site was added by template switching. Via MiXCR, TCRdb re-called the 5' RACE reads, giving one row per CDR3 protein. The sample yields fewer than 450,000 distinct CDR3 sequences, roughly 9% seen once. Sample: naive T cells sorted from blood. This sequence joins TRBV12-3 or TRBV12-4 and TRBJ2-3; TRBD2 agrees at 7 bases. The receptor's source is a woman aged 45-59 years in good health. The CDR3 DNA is TGTGCCAGCAGTTTAGTGGCGGGAGTGGCAGATACGCAGTATTTT. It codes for CASSLVAGVADTQYF.